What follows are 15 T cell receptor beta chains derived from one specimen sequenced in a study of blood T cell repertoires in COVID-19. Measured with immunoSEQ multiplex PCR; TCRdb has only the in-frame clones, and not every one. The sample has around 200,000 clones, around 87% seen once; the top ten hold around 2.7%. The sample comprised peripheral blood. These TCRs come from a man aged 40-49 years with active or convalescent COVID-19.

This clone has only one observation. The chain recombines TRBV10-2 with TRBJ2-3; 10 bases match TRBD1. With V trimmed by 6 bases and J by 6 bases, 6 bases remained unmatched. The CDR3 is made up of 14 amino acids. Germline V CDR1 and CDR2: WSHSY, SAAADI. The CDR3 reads CASRDRGIGDTQYF. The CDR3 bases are TGCGCCAGCAGGGACAGGGGGATTGGGGATACGCAGTATTTT.

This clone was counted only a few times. CDR3: CASSTSGGIGAGELFF. The CDR3 coding sequence is TGTGCCAGTAGTACGTCAGGGGGCATCGGGGCCGGGGAGCTGTTTTTT. The chain is built from TRBV19 and TRBJ2-2, with 8 bases aligning to TRBD1. With V trimmed by 4 bases and J by 6 bases, 10 bases remained unmatched. The V gene's germline CDR1 is LNHDA and CDR2 SQIVND (reference sequence). This CDR3 contains 16 residues.

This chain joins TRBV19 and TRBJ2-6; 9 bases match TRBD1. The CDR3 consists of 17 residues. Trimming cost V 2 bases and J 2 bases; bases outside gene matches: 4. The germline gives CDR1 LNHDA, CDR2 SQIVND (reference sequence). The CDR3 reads CASSILQGAPGANVLTF. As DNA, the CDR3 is TGTGCCAGTAGTATATTACAGGGGGCCCCTGGGGCCAACGTCCTGACTTTC.

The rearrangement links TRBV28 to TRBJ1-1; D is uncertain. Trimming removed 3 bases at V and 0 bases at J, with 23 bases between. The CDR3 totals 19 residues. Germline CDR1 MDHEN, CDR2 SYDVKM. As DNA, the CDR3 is TGTGCCAGCAGTTTTCGGTCCGTCGCGGCCGGGGAGATGAACACTGAAGCTTTCTTT. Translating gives CASSFRSVAAGEMNTEAFF.

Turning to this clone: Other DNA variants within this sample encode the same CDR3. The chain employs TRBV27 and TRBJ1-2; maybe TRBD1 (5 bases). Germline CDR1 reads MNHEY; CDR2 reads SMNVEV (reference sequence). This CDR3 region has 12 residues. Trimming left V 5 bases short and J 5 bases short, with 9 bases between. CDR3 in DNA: TGTGCCAGCAGTCAGCAGGGTTATGGCTACACCTTC. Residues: CASSQQGYGYTF.

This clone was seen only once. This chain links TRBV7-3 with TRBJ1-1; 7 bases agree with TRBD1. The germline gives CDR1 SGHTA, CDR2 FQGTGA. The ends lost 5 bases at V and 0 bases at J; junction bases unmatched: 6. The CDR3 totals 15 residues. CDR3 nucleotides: TGTGCCAGCAGCCCGGACAGGCTTATGAACACTGAAGCTTTCTTT. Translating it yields CASSPDRLMNTEAFF.

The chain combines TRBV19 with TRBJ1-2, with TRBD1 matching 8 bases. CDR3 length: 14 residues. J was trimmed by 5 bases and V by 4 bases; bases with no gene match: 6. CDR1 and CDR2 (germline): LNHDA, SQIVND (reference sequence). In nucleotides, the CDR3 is TGTGCCAGTAGTACCGGACAGGGCGGGTATGGCTACACCTTC. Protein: CASSTGQGGYGYTF.

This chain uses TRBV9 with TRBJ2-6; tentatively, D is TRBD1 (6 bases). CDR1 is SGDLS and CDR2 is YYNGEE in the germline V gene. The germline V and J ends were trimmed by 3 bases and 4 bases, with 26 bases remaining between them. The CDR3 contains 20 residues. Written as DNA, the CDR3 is TGTGCCAGCAGCGCACTCCCGACAGGTCCCTCGAGATTCGGGGCCAACGTCCTGACTTTC. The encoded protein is CASSALPTGPSRFGANVLTF.

The CDR3 DNA follows: TGTGCCAGCAGGACGTCCACTCGACTAGCCCAAGTGAATGAGCAGTTCTTC. Protein: CASRTSTRLAQVNEQFF. V is TRBV6-4 and J is TRBJ2-1; TRBD2 matches at 7 bases. Germline CDR1 and CDR2: MRHNA and SNTAGT. CDR3 size: 17 residues. V gave up 6 bases and J gave up 7 bases; unmatched junction bases: 18.

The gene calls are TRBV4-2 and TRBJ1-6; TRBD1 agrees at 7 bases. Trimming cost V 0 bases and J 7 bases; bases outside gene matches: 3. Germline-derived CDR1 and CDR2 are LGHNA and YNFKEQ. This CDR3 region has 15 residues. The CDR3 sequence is CASSQEDRSNSPLHF. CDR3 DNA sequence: TGTGCCAGCAGCCAAGAGGACAGGAGCAATTCACCCCTCCACTTT.

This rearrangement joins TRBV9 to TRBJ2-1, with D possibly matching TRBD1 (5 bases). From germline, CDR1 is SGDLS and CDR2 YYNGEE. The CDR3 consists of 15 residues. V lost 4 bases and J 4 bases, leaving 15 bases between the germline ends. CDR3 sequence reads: CASSSGRGPYNEQFF. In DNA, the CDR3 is TGTGCCAGCAGCTCAGGGCGAGGACCTTACAATGAGCAGTTCTTC. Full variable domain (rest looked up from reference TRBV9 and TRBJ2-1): DSGVTQTPKHLITATGQRVTLRCSPRSGDLSVYWYQQSLDQGLQFLIQYYNGEERAKGNILERFSAQQFPDLHSELNLSSLELGDSALYFCASSSGRGPYNEQFFGPGTRLTVL.

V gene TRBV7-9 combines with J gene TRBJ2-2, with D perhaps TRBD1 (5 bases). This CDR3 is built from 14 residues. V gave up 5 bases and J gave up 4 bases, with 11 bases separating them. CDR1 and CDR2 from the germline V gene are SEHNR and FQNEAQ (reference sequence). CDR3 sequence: CASSPRQPTGELFF. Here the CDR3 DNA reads TGTGCCAGCAGCCCAAGACAGCCCACCGGGGAGCTGTTTTTT.

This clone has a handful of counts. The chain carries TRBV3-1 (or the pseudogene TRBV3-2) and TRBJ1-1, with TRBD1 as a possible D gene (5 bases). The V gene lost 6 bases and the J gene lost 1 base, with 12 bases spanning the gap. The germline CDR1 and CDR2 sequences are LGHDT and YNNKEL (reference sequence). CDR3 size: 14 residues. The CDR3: CASRRGLENTEAFF. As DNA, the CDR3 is TGTGCCAGCAGGCGGGGACTGGAGAACACTGAAGCTTTCTTT.

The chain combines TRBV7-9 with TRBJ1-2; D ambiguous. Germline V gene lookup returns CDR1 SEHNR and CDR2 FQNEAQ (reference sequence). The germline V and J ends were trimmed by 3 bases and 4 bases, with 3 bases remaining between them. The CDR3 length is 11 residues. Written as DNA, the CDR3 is TGTGCCAGCAGCTTTAGCTATGGCTACACCTTC. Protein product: CASSFSYGYTF. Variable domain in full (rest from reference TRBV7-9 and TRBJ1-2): DTGVSQNPRHKITKRGQNVTFRCDPISEHNRLYWYRQTLGQGPEFLTYFQNEAQLEKSRLLSDRFSAERPKGSFSTLEIQRTEQGDSAMYLCASSFSYGYTFGSGTRLTVV.

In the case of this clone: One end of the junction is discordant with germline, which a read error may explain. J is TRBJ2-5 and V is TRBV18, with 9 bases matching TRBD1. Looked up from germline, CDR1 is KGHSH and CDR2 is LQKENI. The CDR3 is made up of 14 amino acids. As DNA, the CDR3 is TGTGCCAGCTCCCCACGGACAGGGGAAGAGACCCAGTACTTC. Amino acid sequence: CASSPRTGEETQYF.